The sequence of this TCR beta chain was determined in a study of blood T cell repertoires in COVID-19. The data were produced by immunoSEQ multiplex PCR, yet TCRdb's version contains in-frame clones alone and is incomplete. The sample comprises some 150,000 clones, 65% to 85% of which are singletons, and around 5.4% rests with the top ten. The CDR3 has 14 amino acids. The germline gives CDR1 MGHDK, CDR2 SYGVNS. V was cut by 7 bases and J by 4 bases, with 14 bases left in between. The source is a woman between 45 and 60 years old who had been exposed to COVID-19. Sequenced sample: PBMCs or T cells enriched from blood (not recorded which). The chain uses TRBV25-1 and TRBJ2-1; tentatively, D is TRBD2 (6 bases). CDR3 sequence (DNA): TGTGCCAGCATGTCGCGGGGTCTATACAATGAGCAGTTCTTC. Translation gives CASMSRGLYNEQFF.